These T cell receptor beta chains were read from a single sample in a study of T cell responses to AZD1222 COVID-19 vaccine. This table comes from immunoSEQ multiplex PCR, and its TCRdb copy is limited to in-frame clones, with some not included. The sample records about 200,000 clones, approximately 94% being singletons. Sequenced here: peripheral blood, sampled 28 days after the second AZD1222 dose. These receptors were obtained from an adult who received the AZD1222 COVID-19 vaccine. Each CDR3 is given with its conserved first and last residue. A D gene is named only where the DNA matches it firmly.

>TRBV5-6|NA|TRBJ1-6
CASSLVRENSPLHF
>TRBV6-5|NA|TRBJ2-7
CASSYPSYEQYF
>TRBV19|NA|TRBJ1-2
CASSRDRYRYTF
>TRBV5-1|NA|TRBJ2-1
CASSLNLRGAWNSEQFF
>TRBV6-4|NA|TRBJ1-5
CASSDRVWSYQPQHF
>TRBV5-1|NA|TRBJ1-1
CASSLEGNTEAFF
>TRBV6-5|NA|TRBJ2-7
CASSYSNGVTYEQYF
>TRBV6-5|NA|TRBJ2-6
CASSPPEGEANVLTF
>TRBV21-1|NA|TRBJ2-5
CARRRLAETQYF
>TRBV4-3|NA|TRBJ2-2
CASSQGTVPTGELFF
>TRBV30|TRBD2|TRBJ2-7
CAWSPRGGRSEQYF
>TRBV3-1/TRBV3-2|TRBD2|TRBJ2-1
CASSTTSGSSYNEQFF
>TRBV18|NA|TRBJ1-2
CASSPPGRDGYGYTF
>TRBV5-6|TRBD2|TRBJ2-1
CASSAGTSGAYNEQFF
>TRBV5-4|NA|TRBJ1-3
CASSGLGGSGNTIYF
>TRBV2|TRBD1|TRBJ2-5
CASIMDRAGETQYF
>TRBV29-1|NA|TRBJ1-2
CSVEAVYGYTF
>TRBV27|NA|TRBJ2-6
CASGEGVGSGANVLTF
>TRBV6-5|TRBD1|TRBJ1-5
CASSHTGVMDQPQHF
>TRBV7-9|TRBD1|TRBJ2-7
CASGKGQGYEQYF
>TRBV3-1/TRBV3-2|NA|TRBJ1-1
CASSQKGEGTEAFF
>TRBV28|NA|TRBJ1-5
CASLGGGQSNQPQHF
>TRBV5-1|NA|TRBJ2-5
CASSQYRETQYF
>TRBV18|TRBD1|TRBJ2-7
CASSRSTGAYEQYF
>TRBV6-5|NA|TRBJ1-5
CASSINGGGDQPQHF
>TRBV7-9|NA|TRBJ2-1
CASSSPRQPYNEQFF
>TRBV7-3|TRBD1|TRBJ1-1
CASSPQGADTEAFF
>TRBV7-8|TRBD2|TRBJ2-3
CASSSRLAGGLGDTQYF
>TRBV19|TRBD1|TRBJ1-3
CASRRPRQTGDPWSGNTIYF
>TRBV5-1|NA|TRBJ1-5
CASSERQPQHF
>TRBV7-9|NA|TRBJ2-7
CASSPGLLPYEQYF
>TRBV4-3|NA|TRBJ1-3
CASSQDSRASGNTIYF
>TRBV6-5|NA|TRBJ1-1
CASSIGGSDTEAFF
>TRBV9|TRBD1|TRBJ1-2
CASSERTGKEAYGYTF
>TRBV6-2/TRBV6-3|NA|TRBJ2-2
CASSPYTGELFF
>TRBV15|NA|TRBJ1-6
CASQEGENSPLHF
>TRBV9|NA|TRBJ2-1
CASSVSFSYNEQFF
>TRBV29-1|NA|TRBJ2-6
CSVEEGVSTVGSGANVLTF
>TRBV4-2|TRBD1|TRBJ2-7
CASSQDRRSSYEQYF
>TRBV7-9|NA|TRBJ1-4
CASSLVTTNEKLFF
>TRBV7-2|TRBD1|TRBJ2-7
CASSGQGLSYEQYF
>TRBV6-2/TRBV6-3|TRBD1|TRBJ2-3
CASSKLRQGAWGTDTQYF
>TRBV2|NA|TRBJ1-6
CASRPQVNSPLHF
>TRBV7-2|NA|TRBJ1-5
CASSAREGAYQPQHF
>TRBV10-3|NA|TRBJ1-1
CAIRNLGGPEAFF
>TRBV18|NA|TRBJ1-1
CASSSGSEAFF
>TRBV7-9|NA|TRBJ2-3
CASSLVITDTQYF
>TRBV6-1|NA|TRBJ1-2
CASSEALYGYTF